Below, 5 T cell receptor beta chains from the same sample are listed, as sequenced in a study of T cell clonality in common variable immunodeficiency. The study, taken as a whole, reports: Fewer deletions and N-nucleotide insertions were reportedly seen in common variable immunodeficiency TCR beta sequences.

Produced via immunoSEQ multiplex PCR; TCRdb's table is partial and in-frame only. The sample has over 11,000 clones, none seen only once. The antigens of these receptors remain unknown. Sequencing input: peripheral blood mononuclear cells. These receptors came from a human donor with common variable immunodeficiency.

This clone has more than one count but fewer than ten. The read ends 3 residues early relative to the CDR3; the germline J gene fills the gap. The V and J genes are TRBV19 and TRBJ2-5, with TRBD2 matching 7 bases. Germline values: CDR1 LNHDA, CDR2 SQIVND (reference sequence). CDR3 size: 14 residues. V trimming: 1 base; J trimming: 3 bases; junction bases outside the gene matches: 2. CDR3 bases read: TGTGCCAGTAGTATAGCGGGGGGAAAAGAGACC. Translation gives CASSIAGGKET. The full CDR3 protein reads CASSIAGGKETQYF. Filled out from reference TRBV19 and TRBJ2-5, the complete variable domain reads DGGITQSPKYLFRKEGQNVTLSCEQNLNHDAMYWYRQDPGQGLRLIYYSQIVNDFQKGDIAEGYSVSREKKESFPLTVTSAQKNPTAFYLCASSIAGGKETQYFGPGTRLLVL.

A remark on this clone: The read ends 3 residues early relative to the CDR3; the germline J gene fills the gap. J is TRBJ2-5 and V is TRBV30; 7 nucleotides line up with TRBD2. After removal of 4 bases from V and 2 bases from J, the junction contained 4 bases not matched to a gene. In germline, CDR1 is GTSNPN, CDR2 SVGIG (reference sequence). The CDR3 contains 13 residues. The CDR3 sequence is CAWIRRGQETQYF. The DNA read from the CDR3 is TGTGCCTGGATCCGGCGGGGGCAAGAGACC.

Note on this clone: The read halts 3 residues ahead of the CDR3 end, with the missing end drawn from the germline J gene. This chain joins TRBV2 and TRBJ2-7, with 8 nucleotides matching TRBD1. The CDR3 has 15 residues. Unmatched junction bases numbered 7, after V lost 6 bases and J lost 0 bases. The V gene's germline CDR1 is SNHLY and CDR2 FYNNEI. The CDR3 spells CASRADRGVSYEQYF. The CDR3 DNA, read in part, is TGTGCCAGCAGAGCCGACAGGGGTGTCTCCTACGAG.

As to this clone: The read is 3 residues too short to cover the CDR3 end, so that end is filled in from the germline J gene. The chain is built from TRBV29-1 and TRBJ2-1; 11 bases map to TRBD2. The CDR3 has 14 amino acids. The V gene end was trimmed by 5 bases and the J gene end by 3 bases; junction bases not matched to a gene: 3. Germline-derived CDR1 and CDR2 are SQVTM and ANQGSEA. The covered CDR3 bases are TGCAGCGTTTTCCTAGCGGGGGGCTACAATGAG. Amino acid sequence: CSVFLAGGYNE. The full CDR3 reads CSVFLAGGYNEQFF.

This clone turned up a few times. The read falls 3 residues short of the CDR3 end, and the missing part is taken from the germline J gene. The chain employs TRBV18 and TRBJ2-7; tentatively, D is TRBD2 (6 bases). The CDR3 is made up of 14 amino acids. From germline, CDR1 is KGHSH and CDR2 LQKENI. V was cut by 0 bases and J by 2 bases, with 8 bases left in between. CDR3 DNA, as far as it was read: TGTGCCAGCTCACCACCGGAGGGGACCTACGAG. It encodes CASSPPEGTYE. The entire CDR3 is CASSPPEGTYEQYF.